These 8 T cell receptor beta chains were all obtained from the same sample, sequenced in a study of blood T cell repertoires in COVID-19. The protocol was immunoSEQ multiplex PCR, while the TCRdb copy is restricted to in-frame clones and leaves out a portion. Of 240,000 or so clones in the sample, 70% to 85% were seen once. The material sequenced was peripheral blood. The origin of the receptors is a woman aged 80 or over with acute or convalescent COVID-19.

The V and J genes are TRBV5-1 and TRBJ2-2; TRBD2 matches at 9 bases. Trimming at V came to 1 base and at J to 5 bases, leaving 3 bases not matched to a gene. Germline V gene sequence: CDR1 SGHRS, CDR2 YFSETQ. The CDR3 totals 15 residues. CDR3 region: CASSLTAGGTGELFF. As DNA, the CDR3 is TGCGCCAGCAGCTTGACAGCGGGAGGAACCGGGGAGCTGTTTTTT.

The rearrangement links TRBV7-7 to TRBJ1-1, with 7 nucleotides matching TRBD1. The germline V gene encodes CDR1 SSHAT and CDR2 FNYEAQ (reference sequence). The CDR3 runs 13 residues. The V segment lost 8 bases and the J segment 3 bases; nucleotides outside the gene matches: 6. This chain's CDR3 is CASSDRVDTEAFF. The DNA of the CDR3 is TGTGCCAGCTCTGACAGGGTCGACACTGAAGCTTTCTTT.

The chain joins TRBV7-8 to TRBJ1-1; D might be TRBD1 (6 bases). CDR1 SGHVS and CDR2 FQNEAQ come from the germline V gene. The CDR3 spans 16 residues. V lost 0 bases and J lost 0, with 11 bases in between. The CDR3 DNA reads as TGTGCCAGCAGCTTAGCGTTAGGGACATTGAACACTGAAGCTTTCTTT. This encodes CASSLALGTLNTEAFF.

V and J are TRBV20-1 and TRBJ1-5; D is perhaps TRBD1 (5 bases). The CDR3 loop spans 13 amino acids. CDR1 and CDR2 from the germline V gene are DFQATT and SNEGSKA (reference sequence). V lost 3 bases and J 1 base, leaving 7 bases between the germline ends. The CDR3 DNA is TGCAGTGCTAGTAAGGGGAGCAATCAGCCCCAGCATTTT. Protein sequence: CSASKGSNQPQHF.

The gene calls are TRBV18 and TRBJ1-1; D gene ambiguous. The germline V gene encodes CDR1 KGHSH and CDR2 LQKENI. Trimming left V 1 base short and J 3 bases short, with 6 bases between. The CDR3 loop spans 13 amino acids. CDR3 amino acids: CASSPLEDTEAFF. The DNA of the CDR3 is TGTGCCAGCTCACCACTTGAGGACACTGAAGCTTTCTTT. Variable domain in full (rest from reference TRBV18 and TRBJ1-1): NAGVMQNPRHLVRRRGQEARLRCSPMKGHSHVYWYRQLPEEGLKFMVYLQKENIIDESGMPKERFSAEFPKEGPSILRIQQVVRGDSAAYFCASSPLEDTEAFFGQGTRLTVV.

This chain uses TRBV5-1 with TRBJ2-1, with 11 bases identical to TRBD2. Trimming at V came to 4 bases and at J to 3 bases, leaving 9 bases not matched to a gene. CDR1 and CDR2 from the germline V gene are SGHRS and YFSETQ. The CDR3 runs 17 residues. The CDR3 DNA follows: TGCGCCAGCAGCCCGGAAGGTGGACTAGCGGGCTACAATGAGCAGTTCTTC. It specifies CASSPEGGLAGYNEQFF.

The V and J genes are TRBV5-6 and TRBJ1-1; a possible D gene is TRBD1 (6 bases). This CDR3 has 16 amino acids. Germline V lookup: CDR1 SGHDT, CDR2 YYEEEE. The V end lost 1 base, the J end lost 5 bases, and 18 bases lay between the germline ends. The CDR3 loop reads CASSLRRITGMTEAFF. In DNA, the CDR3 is TGTGCCAGCAGCTTGAGGAGGATAACAGGGATGACTGAAGCTTTCTTT.

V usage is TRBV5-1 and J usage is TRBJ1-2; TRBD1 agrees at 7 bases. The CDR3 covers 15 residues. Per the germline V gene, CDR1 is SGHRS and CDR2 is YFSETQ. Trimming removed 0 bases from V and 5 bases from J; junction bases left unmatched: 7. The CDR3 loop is CASSLEQQGRYGYTF. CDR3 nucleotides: TGCGCCAGCAGCTTGGAGCAACAGGGGCGGTATGGCTACACCTTC.